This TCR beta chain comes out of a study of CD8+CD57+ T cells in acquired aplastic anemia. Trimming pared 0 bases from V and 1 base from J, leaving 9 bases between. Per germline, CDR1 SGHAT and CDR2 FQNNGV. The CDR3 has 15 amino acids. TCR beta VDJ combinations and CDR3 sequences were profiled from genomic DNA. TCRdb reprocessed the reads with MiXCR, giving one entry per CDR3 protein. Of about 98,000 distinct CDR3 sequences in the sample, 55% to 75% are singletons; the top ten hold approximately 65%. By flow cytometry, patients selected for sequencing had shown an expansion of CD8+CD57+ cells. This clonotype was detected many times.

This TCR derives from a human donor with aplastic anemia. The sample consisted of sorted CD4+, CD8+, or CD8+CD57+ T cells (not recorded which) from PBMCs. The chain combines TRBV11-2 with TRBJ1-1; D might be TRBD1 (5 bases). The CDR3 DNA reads TGTGCCAGCAGCTTAGAAAAGACAGCGAACACTGAAGCTTTCTTT. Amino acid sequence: CASSLEKTANTEAFF.